Listed below are T cell receptor beta chains from one sample, sequenced in a study of blood T cell repertoires in COVID-19. Data came from immunoSEQ multiplex PCR; TCRdb stores just in-frame clones and leaves some out. This sample has about 230,000 clones; approximately 81% occur once, and the top ten carry 0.98%. The sample was peripheral blood. These receptors were collected from a man aged 35 to 55 with acute or convalescent COVID-19. CDR3s include the opening cysteine and the closing phenylalanine or tryptophan. D genes are given only for firm matches. For some rows the clone size is stated as once, few or many, or as a class when expanded; others skip it.

V gene	D gene	J gene	clone size	CDR3 DNA	CDR3 protein
TRBV24-1	.	TRBJ1-2	.	TGTGCCACCAGTGGCCTGACTAAAGATGGCTACACCTTC	CATSGLTKDGYTF
TRBV7-3	.	TRBJ2-1	.	TGTGCCAGCAGCCCTGATCCTCGGGGTAATGAGCAGTTCTTC	CASSPDPRGNEQFF
TRBV4-1	.	TRBJ1-1	.	TGCGCCAGCAGCCAAGTAGGGGGTCTCCGAGCTTTCTTT	CASSQVGGLRAFF
TRBV6-6	.	TRBJ1-2	once	TGTGCCAGCAGTTATGAGAGGGACTATGGCTACACCTTC	CASSYERDYGYTF
TRBV2	.	TRBJ2-3	.	TGTGCCAGCAGTGCCCAGGGGAGGGGGGATACGCAGTATTTT	CASSAQGRGDTQYF
TRBV3-1/TRBV3-2	TRBD1	TRBJ1-2	.	TGTGCCAGCAGCCGGGACAGGACCCTTAACTATGGCTACACCTTC	CASSRDRTLNYGYTF
TRBV3-1/TRBV3-2	.	TRBJ1-2	.	TGTGCCAGCGTTGGGTTGGCGGGCTATGGCTACACCTTC	CASVGLAGYGYTF
TRBV5-6	TRBD1	TRBJ2-1	.	TGTGCCAGCAGCTCAGGGGGTTTACTAGTAGGCAATGAGCAGTTCTTC	CASSSGGLLVGNEQFF
TRBV11-2	TRBD2	TRBJ2-7	.	TGTGCCAGCAGCCCGGGGGGGGCAGGGCCGGCCTTC	CASSPGGAGPAF
TRBV4-2	TRBD2	TRBJ2-5	.	TGTGCCAGCAGCTATAGCGGGGGGCGGAACCAAGAGACCCAGTACTTC	CASSYSGGRNQETQYF
TRBV20-1	.	TRBJ2-7	.	TGCAGTGCTAGTTCAAGACAGGTGGGGGTGGAGGAGCAGTACTTC	CSASSRQVGVEEQYF
TRBV6-5	.	TRBJ1-5	.	TGTGCCAGCAGGGGCAGGGATCAGCCCCAGCATTTT	CASRGRDQPQHF
TRBV7-2	.	TRBJ2-3	.	TGTGCCAGCAGCTTTAGGATGGGGCCAGATACGCAGTATTTT	CASSFRMGPDTQYF
TRBV11-1	.	TRBJ1-1	few	TGTGCCAGCAGCTTCGGGGGGATGGGTACTGAAGCTTTCTTT	CASSFGGMGTEAFF
TRBV4-2	TRBD1	TRBJ1-4	.	TGTGCCAGCAGCCAATACGACAGGGCAACTAATGAAAAACTGTTTTTT	CASSQYDRATNEKLFF
TRBV25-1	.	TRBJ2-2	once	TGTGCCAGCAGGGACAGGAACACCGGGGAGCTGTTTTTT	CASRDRNTGELFF
TRBV7-9	TRBD1	TRBJ1-5	.	TGTGCCAGCAGCGAGACAGGGGTTTCTCAGCCCCAGCATTTT	CASSETGVSQPQHF
TRBV27	.	TRBJ1-2	.	TGTGCCAGCAGTTTAAATTGGGCCGCGGGGGGCTACACCTTC	CASSLNWAAGGYTF
TRBV7-2	TRBD1	TRBJ1-1	.	TGTGCCAGCAGCTTAGGGACAGGGGTAACTGAAGCTTTCTTT	CASSLGTGVTEAFF
TRBV5-4	TRBD1	TRBJ2-7	.	TGTGCCAGCAGCTTGTATGGACAGGGTAAGCAGTACTTC	CASSLYGQGKQYF
TRBV11-2	TRBD2	TRBJ2-1	few	TGTGCCAGCAGCTTGAGGGGACTAGCGGGGGAATTCTCCTACAATGAGCAGTTCTTC	CASSLRGLAGEFSYNEQFF
TRBV5-1	TRBD1	TRBJ1-3	.	TGCGCCAGCAGCCCAGGGGGGAACGGAAACACCATATATTTT	CASSPGGNGNTIYF
TRBV5-6	.	TRBJ1-1	.	TGTGCCAGCAGCGCAGCGAACCCCACTGAAGCTTTCTTT	CASSAANPTEAFF
TRBV6-5	TRBD1	TRBJ1-3	.	TGTGCCAGCAGTTACTTTCAGGGGGCGAGAAACACCATATATTTT	CASSYFQGARNTIYF
TRBV20-1	TRBD1	TRBJ2-7	.	TGCAGTGCTAGAAGGGACAGGGTTGTCTTC	CSARRDRVVF
TRBV14	.	TRBJ2-1	.	TGTGCCAGCAGCTCCCAGGGATACAATGAGCAGTTCTTC	CASSSQGYNEQFF
TRBV12-5	.	TRBJ1-5	.	TGTGCTAGTGGTCGACAGCTTAGCAATCAGCCCCAGCATTTT	CASGRQLSNQPQHF
TRBV15	.	TRBJ1-1	.	TGTGCCACCAGCAGAGAGCTACAGGGGAACACTGAAGCTTTCTTT	CATSRELQGNTEAFF
TRBV3-1/TRBV3-2	.	TRBJ1-1	few	TGTGCCAGCAGCCAAGCCGACAGGCGCCGAAGTGTAGCTTTCTTT	CASSQADRRRSVAFF
TRBV10-3	TRBD1	TRBJ1-1	.	TGTGCCATCAGTGACGGACAGGGGCCGGCTGAAGCTTTCTTT	CAISDGQGPAEAFF
TRBV9	.	TRBJ2-2	.	TGTGCCAGCGTAGGGGGTACCGGGGAGCTGTTTTTT	CASVGGTGELFF
TRBV4-2	TRBD1	TRBJ2-3	.	TGTGCCAGCAGCCAAGACCCGACAGGGACAGATACGCAGTATTTT	CASSQDPTGTDTQYF
TRBV2	.	TRBJ1-6	.	TGTGCCAGCATTGGTCTGGAGAATTCACCCCTCCACTTT	CASIGLENSPLHF
TRBV5-1	TRBD1	TRBJ1-4	once	TGCGCCAGCAGCCCAGGGACAGGGGCAACTAATGAAAAACTGTTTTTT	CASSPGTGATNEKLFF
TRBV28	.	TRBJ2-3	.	TGTGCCAGCAGTTTATCCCTAGCTTTTGATACGCAGTATTTT	CASSLSLAFDTQYF
TRBV7-6	.	TRBJ1-1	.	TGTGCCAGCAGCTTAGAAGGGCAGGGATACACTGAAGCTTTCTTT	CASSLEGQGYTEAFF
TRBV13	.	TRBJ2-7	.	TGTGCCAGCTCTACGCGGCGGGGATCTCCCTACGAGCAGTACTTC	CASSTRRGSPYEQYF
TRBV6-5	.	TRBJ2-2	.	TGTGCCAGCAAGACAGCGATGAACACCGGGGAGCTGTTTTTT	CASKTAMNTGELFF
TRBV11-3	TRBD2	TRBJ2-3	.	TGTGCCAGCAGCGGTGGGTCCAGCGGGGGACACACAGATACGCAGTATTTT	CASSGGSSGGHTDTQYF
TRBV5-1	.	TRBJ2-5	.	TGCGCCAGCAGTCAGGGGGGAGCCCAAGAGACCCAGTACTTC	CASSQGGAQETQYF
TRBV7-9	.	TRBJ2-3	.	TGTGCCAGCAGCTTAGAAGGGGCACGGATAACAGATACGCAGTATTTT	CASSLEGARITDTQYF
TRBV6-5	.	TRBJ1-2	.	TGTGCCAGCAGTTACTCGAAACGGCGGCATGGCTACACCTTC	CASSYSKRRHGYTF
TRBV6-2/TRBV6-3	TRBD1	TRBJ1-1	.	TGTGCCAGCAGTTACCCCCTCGCCGGGACAGGGGAAGCTTTCTTT	CASSYPLAGTGEAFF
TRBV7-3	.	TRBJ2-2	.	TGTGCCAGCAGCTACCAGGGAAGAACCCCCGGGGAGCTGTTTTTT	CASSYQGRTPGELFF
TRBV19	TRBD1	TRBJ1-1	.	TGTGCCAGTAGCTGGGACAGGAACACTGAAGCTTTCTTT	CASSWDRNTEAFF